The clone carrying this TCR beta chain has a single count. The sample belongs to a study of blood T cell repertoires in COVID-19. As for the study in general: PBMCs, B-cell-depleted T cells, or T cells provided the cDNA or gDNA that made up the material.

Germline trimming cut 2 bases from V and 4 bases from J; bases unmatched to any gene: 7. The CDR3 spans 14 residues. The V gene's germline CDR1 is GTSNPN and CDR2 SVGIG (reference sequence). Original handling: By means of reference gene primer amplification, nucleated cell counts were estimated. The repertoire was sequenced with immunoSEQ multiplex PCR; TCRdb's copy has only in-frame clones and lacks some. V, J and clone size are taken as reported in that table, and D and trimming were inferred from the DNA itself. The sample yields roughly 200,000 clones, 70% to 80% seen once. The specimen sequenced was peripheral blood. This sequence joins TRBV30 and TRBJ1-1; TRBD1 agrees at 7 bases. The receptor comes from a woman in her 50s with active or convalescent COVID-19. CDR3 residues: CAWSLRGPSTEAFF. The CDR3 bases are TGTGCCTGGAGTTTAAGGGGGCCCAGCACTGAAGCTTTCTTT.